A single T cell receptor (beta chain) is shown here with its context. The data are from a study of blood T cell repertoires in COVID-19. Study context: The United States, Italy and Spain provided the acute and convalescent COVID-19 samples. T cells, B-cell-depleted T cells, or PBMCs provided the cDNA or gDNA that served as material.

The CDR3 covers 16 residues. In the authors' methods: Amplification with reference gene primers provided the estimates of nucleated cell counts. The protocol was immunoSEQ multiplex PCR, while the TCRdb copy is restricted to in-frame clones and leaves out a portion. V, J and clone size reflect that table, while D and trimming were determined from the DNA. Of roughly 250,000 clones listed, approximately 90% are singletons. The chain couples TRBV21-1 to TRBJ1-2; TRBD1, the D gene given by the table, was not confirmed from the DNA. TRBV21-1 corresponds to a pseudogene. The receptor was derived from a woman between 40 and 55 years old who had recovered from COVID-19. The sequenced material came from peripheral blood. Written as DNA, the CDR3 is TGTGCCAGCAGCAAATCTCGAAACAGGGGTAACTATGGCTACACCTTC. The encoded protein is CASSKSRNRGNYGYTF.